The present T cell receptor (beta chain) was sequenced within a study of technical replicates of blood from several donors. The CDR3 covers 15 residues. The V and J ends lost 4 bases and 10 bases, in that order; junction bases with no gene match: 16. Germline CDR1 reads SQVTM; CDR2 reads ANQGSEA. This clone occurred once. Clones were sequenced by immunoSEQ multiplex PCR, and TCRdb holds only the in-frame ones, with some missing. The sample yields 80,000 to 100,000 clones, 92% seen once. The chain combines TRBV29-1 with TRBJ2-1; 7 bases align to TRBD2. The receptor comes from a human donor in good health. What was sequenced was T cells isolated from PBMCs. The CDR3 DNA reads as TGCAGCGTTGGGGAAAGCGGGATACCCCTTCTCGAGCAGTTCTTC. Its translation is CSVGESGIPLLEQFF.